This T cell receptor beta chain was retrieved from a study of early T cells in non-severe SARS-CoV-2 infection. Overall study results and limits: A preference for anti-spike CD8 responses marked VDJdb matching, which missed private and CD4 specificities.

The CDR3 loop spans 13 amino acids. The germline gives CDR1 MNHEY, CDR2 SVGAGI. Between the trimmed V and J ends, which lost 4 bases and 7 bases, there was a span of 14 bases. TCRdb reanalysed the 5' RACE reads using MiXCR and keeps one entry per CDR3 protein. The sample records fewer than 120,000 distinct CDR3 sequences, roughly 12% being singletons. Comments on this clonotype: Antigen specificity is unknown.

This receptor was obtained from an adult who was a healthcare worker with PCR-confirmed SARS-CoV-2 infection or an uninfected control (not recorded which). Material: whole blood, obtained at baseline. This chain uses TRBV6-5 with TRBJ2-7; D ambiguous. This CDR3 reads CASSSGVSLEQYF. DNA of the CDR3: TGTGCCAGCAGTTCGGGCGTTTCCCTAGAGCAGTACTTC.